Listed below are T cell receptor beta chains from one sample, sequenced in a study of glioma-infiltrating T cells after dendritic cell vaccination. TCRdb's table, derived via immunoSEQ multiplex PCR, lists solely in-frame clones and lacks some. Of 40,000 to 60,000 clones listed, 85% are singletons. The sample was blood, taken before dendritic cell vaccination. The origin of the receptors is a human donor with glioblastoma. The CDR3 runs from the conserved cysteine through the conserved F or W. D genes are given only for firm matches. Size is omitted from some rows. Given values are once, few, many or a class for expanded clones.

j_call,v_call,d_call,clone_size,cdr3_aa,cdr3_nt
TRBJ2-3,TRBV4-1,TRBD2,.,CASRASGSGTGDQDTQYF,TGCGCCAGCAGGGCTAGCGGGAGTGGAACGGGAGATCAAGATACGCAGTATTTT
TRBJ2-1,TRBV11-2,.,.,CASSLRTVAGHYNEQFF,TGTGCCAGCAGCTTACGAACCGTGGCAGGGCACTACAATGAGCAGTTCTTC
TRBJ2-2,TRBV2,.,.,CASRGASSGELFF,TGTGCCAGCAGGGGGGCTTCTTCCGGGGAGCTGTTTTTT
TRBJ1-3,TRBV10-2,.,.,CASSEWRGVTGNTIYF,TGCGCCAGCAGTGAGTGGAGGGGTGTAACTGGAAACACCATATATTTT
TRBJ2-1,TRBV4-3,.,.,CASSQEVTGQQFF,TGCGCCAGCAGCCAAGAGGTCACAGGGCAGCAGTTCTTC
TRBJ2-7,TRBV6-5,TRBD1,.,CASSYTPGQGYEQYF,TGTGCCAGCAGTTATACCCCGGGACAGGGATACGAGCAGTACTTC
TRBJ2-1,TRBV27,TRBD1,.,CASSRDRGSYNEQFF,TGTGCCAGCAGCCGGGACAGGGGGTCCTACAATGAGCAGTTCTTC
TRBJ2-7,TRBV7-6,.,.,CASSLAPGYEQYF,TGTGCCAGCAGCTTGGCGCCAGGCTACGAGCAGTACTTC
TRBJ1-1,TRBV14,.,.,CASSQGTGTEAFF,TGTGCCAGCAGCCAAGGTACAGGGACTGAAGCTTTCTTT
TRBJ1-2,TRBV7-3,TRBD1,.,CASSLDRVNGYTF,TGTGCCAGCAGCCTGGACAGGGTAAATGGCTACACCTTC
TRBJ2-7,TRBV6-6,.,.,CASSSPTLSSYEQYF,TGTGCCAGCAGCTCACCGACACTGAGCTCCTACGAGCAGTACTTC
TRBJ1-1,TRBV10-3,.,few,CATDRRGEVTEAFF,TGTGCCACCGACCGCAGGGGTGAGGTTACTGAAGCTTTCTTT
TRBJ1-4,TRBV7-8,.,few,CASSGGDATLEKLFF,TGTGCCAGCAGCGGCGGGGACGCGACTTTGGAAAAACTGTTTTTT
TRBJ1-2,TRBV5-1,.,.,CASSLGQQGLEGYTF,TGCGCCAGCAGCTTGGGTCAACAGGGACTAGAAGGCTACACCTTC
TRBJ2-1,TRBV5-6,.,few,CASSPLGVAWRDSYNEQFF,TGTGCCAGCAGCCCCTTGGGGGTAGCGTGGCGGGACTCCTACAATGAGCAGTTCTTC
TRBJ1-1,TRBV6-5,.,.,CASSYVGRGTEAFF,TGTGCCAGCAGTTACGTCGGCAGGGGCACTGAAGCTTTCTTT
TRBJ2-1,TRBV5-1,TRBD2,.,CASVPSGGRAYGQFF,TGCGCCAGCGTACCGTCTGGCGGGAGGGCCTATGGGCAGTTCTTC
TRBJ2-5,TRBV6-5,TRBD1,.,CASSPTGGRETQYF,TGTGCCAGCAGTCCTACAGGGGGAAGAGAGACCCAGTACTTC
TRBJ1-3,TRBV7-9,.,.,CASSLLRLSGNTIYF,TGTGCCAGCAGCTTACTACGCCTCTCTGGAAACACCATATATTTT
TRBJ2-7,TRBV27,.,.,CASSFGRWAQGEQYF,TGTGCCAGCAGTTTTGGGAGATGGGCCCAGGGGGAGCAGTACTTC
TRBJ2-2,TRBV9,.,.,CASSPVGESGELFF,TGTGCCAGCAGCCCAGTAGGAGAATCCGGGGAGCTGTTTTTT
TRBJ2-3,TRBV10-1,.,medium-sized,CASSESTAGTDTQYF,TGCGCCAGCAGTGAGTCGACGGCGGGCACAGATACGCAGTATTTT
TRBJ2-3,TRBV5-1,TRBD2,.,CASSVKLAGGRTDTQYF,TGCGCCAGCAGCGTGAAATTAGCGGGAGGGAGGACAGATACGCAGTATTTT
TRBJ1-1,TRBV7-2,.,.,CASSLWSSTEAFF,TGTGCCAGCAGCTTATGGAGTAGCACTGAAGCTTTCTTT
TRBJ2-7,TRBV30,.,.,CAWSPVGREAYEQYF,TGTGCCTGGAGTCCGGTAGGCAGGGAAGCCTACGAGCAGTACTTC
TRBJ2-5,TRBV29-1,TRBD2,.,CSGNLAGVGETQYF,TGCAGCGGGAATTTAGCGGGGGTAGGGGAGACCCAGTACTTC
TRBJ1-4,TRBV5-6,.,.,CASRGKRGGMEKLFF,TGTGCCAGCAGAGGGAAAAGAGGGGGAATGGAAAAACTGTTTTTT
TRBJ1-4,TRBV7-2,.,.,CASSLDRDEKLFF,TGTGCCAGCAGCTTGGACAGAGATGAAAAACTGTTTTTT
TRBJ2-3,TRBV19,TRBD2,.,CASSINSGGATDTQYF,TGTGCCAGTAGTATCAATAGCGGGGGGGCCACAGATACGCAGTATTTT
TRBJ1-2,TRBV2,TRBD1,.,CASRGTVFYGYTF,TGTGCCAGCAGAGGGACAGTATTCTATGGCTACACCTTC
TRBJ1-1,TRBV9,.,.,CASSVTGENEAFF,TGTGCCAGCAGCGTAACGGGGGAGAATGAAGCTTTCTTT
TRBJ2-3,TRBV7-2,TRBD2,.,CASSAGLAGPDTQYF,TGTGCCAGCAGCGCGGGACTAGCGGGTCCAGATACGCAGTATTTT
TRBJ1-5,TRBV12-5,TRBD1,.,CASGLALPGQGARSNQPQHF,TGTGCTAGTGGTTTGGCTTTGCCGGGACAGGGGGCAAGAAGCAATCAGCCCCAGCATTTT
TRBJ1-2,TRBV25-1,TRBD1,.,CASSEFGRQGVYGYTF,TGTGCCAGCAGTGAATTCGGGCGACAGGGGGTGTATGGCTACACCTTC
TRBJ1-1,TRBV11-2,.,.,CASSALDRNTEAFF,TGTGCCAGCAGCGCCCTCGACAGGAACACTGAAGCTTTCTTT
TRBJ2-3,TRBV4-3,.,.,CASSQDWHSTDTQYF,TGCGCCAGCAGCCAAGATTGGCATAGCACAGATACGCAGTATTTT